The T cell receptor beta chain described here comes from a study of metastatic and nonmetastatic thyroid tumors. Study-wide points: Significantly higher TCR beta diversity was reportedly seen in malignant thyroid tumors than benign nodules, in blood and tumor.

Germline lookup yields CDR1 LNHDA and CDR2 SQIVND (reference sequence). CDR3 size: 15 residues. The junction had 3 bases not matched to a gene; V was cut back by 2 bases and J by 4 bases. Thyroid surgery had not been preceded by any treatment in any patient. This clone was picked up many times. The antigen is not known. Other DNA sequences in this sample translate to the same CDR3. Original analysis: Between-group CDR3 differences, defined by clinicopathological status, yielded a distant-metastasis classifier for papillary thyroid cancer. TCRdb re-called clones via MiXCR from the PCR reads. TCRdb assigned the V and J calls; the authors' analysis was not used. The sample holds about 39,000 clones, approximately 20% seen once.

Source material: tumor tissue. V and J are TRBV19 and TRBJ1-5, with 9 nucleotides matching TRBD1. This TCR was recovered from a female donor with papillary thyroid cancer or a benign thyroid nodule (not recorded which). Some clones in this sample may be carry-over from other donors' samples. The CDR3 is CASSIKGTGNQPQHF. The CDR3 region has the DNA TGTGCCAGTAGTATAAAAGGGACAGGGAATCAGCCCCAGCATTTT. Full variable domain (missing parts from reference TRBV19 and TRBJ1-5): DGGITQSPKYLFRKEGQNVTLSCEQNLNHDAMYWYRQDPGQGLRLIYYSQIVNDFQKGDIAEGYSVSREKKESFPLTVTSAQKNPTAFYLCASSIKGTGNQPQHFGDGTRLSIL.